This T cell receptor (beta chain) originates from a study of blood T cell repertoires in COVID-19. Across the whole study: Nucleic acid was either cDNA or gDNA, and it came from T cells, B-cell-depleted T cells, or PBMCs.

The repertoire was sequenced with immunoSEQ multiplex PCR; TCRdb's copy has only in-frame clones and lacks some. Of roughly 250,000 clones detected, around nine tenths appear once; the ten largest clones hold around 0.84%. This CDR3 contains 11 residues. Germline-derived CDR1 and CDR2 are MNHEY and SVGAGI. The V and J ends lost 7 bases and 15 bases, in that order; junction bases with no gene match: 9. The sequence derives from a man aged 30 to 39 with acute or convalescent COVID-19. This sequence joins TRBV6-5 and TRBJ2-1; 7 nucleotides match TRBD2. Sequencing input: peripheral blood. This chain's CDR3 is CASTDGLGAFF. CDR3 nucleotide sequence: TGTGCCAGCACCGATGGACTAGGGGCGTTCTTC.